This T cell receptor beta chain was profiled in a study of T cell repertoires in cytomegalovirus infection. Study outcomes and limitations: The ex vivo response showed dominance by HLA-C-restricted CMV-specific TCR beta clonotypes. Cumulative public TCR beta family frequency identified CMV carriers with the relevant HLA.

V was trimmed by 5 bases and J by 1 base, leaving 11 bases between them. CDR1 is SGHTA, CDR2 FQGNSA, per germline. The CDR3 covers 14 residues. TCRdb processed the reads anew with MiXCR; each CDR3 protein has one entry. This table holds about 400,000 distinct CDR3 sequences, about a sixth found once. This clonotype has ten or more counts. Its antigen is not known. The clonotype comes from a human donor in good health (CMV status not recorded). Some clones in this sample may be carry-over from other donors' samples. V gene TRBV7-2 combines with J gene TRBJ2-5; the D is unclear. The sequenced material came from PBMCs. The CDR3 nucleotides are TGTGCCAGCAGCCTTACTTTTGGCCAAGAGACCCAGTACTTC. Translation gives CASSLTFGQETQYF.